This T cell receptor (beta chain) was found in a study of cytomegalovirus exposure and HLA in healthy donors. 13 Jbeta primers and 60 Vbeta primers were used for the PCR. Repertoires were generated with immunoSEQ multiplex PCR, while TCRdb's copy carries only in-frame clones and drops some. The sample records under 200,000 clones, 80% to 85% being singletons. Germline V gene lookup returns CDR1 MGHRA and CDR2 YSYEKL. Trimming cost V 9 bases and J 5 bases; bases outside gene matches: 9. The length of the CDR3 is 13 residues. Those who donated were healthy bone marrow donors. Turning to this clone: Other DNA sequences in this sample translate to the same CDR3.

The chain is built from TRBV4-1 and TRBJ2-7; TRBD1 matches 8 bases. Sequencing was carried out using PBMCs. This clonotype was obtained from a man aged 25-45 years in good health and CMV-seronegative. The CDR3, as DNA: TGCGCCAGAATCCGGACAGGGAGCAACGAGCAGTACTTC. Translation: CARIRTGSNEQYF.